This TCR beta chain derives from a study of T cells in Graves' hyperthyroidism and ophthalmopathy. RNA transcripts provided the source from which TCR beta CDR3 regions were amplified. When the TCR CDR3 underwent first-round RT-PCR, the HTBI primer set was used. MiXCR, run by TCRdb on the multiplex PCR reads, gives a single entry per CDR3 protein. This sample has some 27,000 distinct CDR3 sequences, with 45% found just once. Newly diagnosed hyperthyroidism patients aged 18 to 65 years had disease lasting under 2 months. Exclusion of a patient resulted from uncontrolled infection, other autoimmune disease, pregnancy or lactation. Germline V CDR1 and CDR2: MNHEY, SVGAGI. The CDR3 runs 13 residues. Trimming at V came to 6 bases and at J to 7 bases, leaving 4 bases not matched to a gene. There are many counts of this clonotype.

The sequencing input was blood. The TCR originated in a woman aged 30 to 39 with Graves' hyperthyroidism. V usage is TRBV6-5 and J usage is TRBJ2-1; 9 bases fit TRBD1. CDR3 in DNA: TGTGCCAGCAGCACAGGGGGCTGGAATGAGCAGTTCTTC. Translated, it gives CASSTGGWNEQFF.